The 17 T cell receptor beta chains reported below all come from one sample, sequenced in a study of T cell repertoires in cytomegalovirus infection. TCRdb ran MiXCR on the reads and lists one entry per CDR3 protein. The table records just under 300,000 distinct CDR3 sequences, 9.6% of them present only once. The sequencing sample was made of PBMCs. These receptors came from a human donor in good health (CMV status not recorded). Some clones in this sample may be carry-over from other donors' samples.

This clonotype was detected ten times or more. The chain carries TRBV20-1 and TRBJ1-2; D is perhaps TRBD1 (5 bases). The V end was cut by 3 bases, the J end by 8 bases, with 19 bases between. Per germline, CDR1 DFQATT and CDR2 SNEGSKA (reference sequence). This CDR3 region has 14 residues. CDR3 DNA sequence: TGCAGTGCTAGTATGCGGAGGGAGGGGAGCGGCTACACCTTC. Protein: CSASMRREGSGYTF.

This clonotype came up many times. The chain combines TRBV7-9 with TRBJ2-3, with a weak D call TRBD2 (5 bases). V lost 2 bases and J lost 6, with 18 bases in between. The CDR3 contains 16 residues. CDR1 SEHNR and CDR2 FQNEAQ come from the germline V gene (reference sequence). CDR3 in amino acids: CASSLPEGGIKDTQYF. For the CDR3, the DNA is TGTGCCAGCAGCTTACCTGAGGGTGGGATTAAGGATACGCAGTATTTT.

Many counts were recorded for this clonotype. The chain joins TRBV7-8 to TRBJ1-2; no clear D gene. The V gene lost 0 bases and the J gene lost 6 bases, with 8 bases spanning the gap. Germline CDR1 is SGHVS and CDR2 is FQNEAQ. This CDR3 has 13 amino acids. CDR3 protein: CASSLAGDDGYTF. As DNA, the CDR3 is TGTGCCAGCAGCTTAGCCGGGGATGATGGCTACACCTTC.

The table lists this clonotype with a count of one. This chain uses TRBV20-1 with TRBJ2-7; no definite D call. This CDR3 has 11 amino acids. Germline lookup yields CDR1 DFQATT and CDR2 SNEGSKA (reference sequence). V was pared by 6 bases and J by 3 bases, with 9 bases between. Here the CDR3 DNA reads TGCAGTGCCATGGACGGCTACGAGCAGTACGTC. This codes for CSAMDGYEQYV.

This clonotype was counted many times. The chain recombines TRBV20-1 with TRBJ2-1, with 9 bases identical to TRBD2. J gave up 8 bases and V 6 bases, and 11 bases lay outside the gene matches. This CDR3 comprises 14 residues. Germline CDR1 is DFQATT and CDR2 is SNEGSKA (reference sequence). The CDR3 coding sequence is TGCAGTGCACCCACTGGCGGGGGGGCGTATGAGCAGTTCTTC. Amino acids: CSAPTGGGAYEQFF.

Many counts were recorded for this clonotype. This rearrangement joins TRBV6-2 or TRBV6-3 to TRBJ1-5; a weak D match, TRBD1 (5 bases). This CDR3 is built from 15 residues. Trimming stripped 6 bases from V and 5 bases from J, with 17 bases between. CDR1 is MNHEY and CDR2 is SVGEGT in the germline V gene. CDR3 nucleotides: TGTGCCAGCAGCGAAGCAGGGCGGCGTGATCAGCCCCAGCATTTT. It yields the protein CASSEAGRRDQPQHF.

This clonotype was counted ten times or more. The junction shows a germline mismatch at one end, possibly a read error. The chain carries TRBV7-2 and TRBJ2-1; TRBD2 aligns across 13 bases. In germline, CDR1 is SGHTA, CDR2 FQGNSA. The CDR3 runs 18 residues. CDR3 in amino acids: CASSLALAGGSSYNEQFF. The CDR3 bases are TGTGCCAGCAGCCTAGCACTAGCGGGGGGGAGCTCCTACAATGAGCAGTTCTTC.

This clonotype occurred many times. The chain couples TRBV4-1 to TRBJ2-3; 13 bases match TRBD2. The CDR3 runs to 18 residues. The V and J ends lost 0 bases and 5 bases, in that order; junction bases with no gene match: 8. The germline V gene has CDR1 MGHRA and CDR2 YSYEKL. As DNA, the CDR3 is TGCGCCAGCAGCCAAGACCCCGGGACTAGCGGGAAAAGAGATACGCAGTATTTT. It codes for CASSQDPGTSGKRDTQYF.

This clonotype was counted many times. The rearrangement links TRBV28 to TRBJ2-1, with 9 bases lining up with TRBD1. The V gene end was trimmed by 5 bases and the J gene end by 5 bases; junction bases not matched to a gene: 7. The germline CDR1 and CDR2 sequences are MDHEN and SYDVKM. CDR3 length: 15 residues. This CDR3 is CASSPGQGNHNEQFF. Here the CDR3 DNA reads TGTGCCAGCAGTCCGGGACAGGGTAATCACAATGAGCAGTTCTTC.

V and J are TRBV19 and TRBJ1-2; possible D gene TRBD1, 5 bases. This CDR3 has 14 residues. The V and J ends lost 7 bases and 4 bases respectively, with 16 bases between them. CDR1 is LNHDA, CDR2 SQIVND, per germline (reference sequence). The CDR3 DNA follows: TGTGCCAGTATCCCGACGGGGCAGTTCTATGGCTACACCTTC. Protein: CASIPTGQFYGYTF.

Many counts were recorded for this clonotype. The chain couples TRBV5-1 to TRBJ1-5; no definite D call. Germline loops: CDR1 SGHRS, CDR2 YFSETQ. Trimming took 0 bases from V and 3 from J, leaving 10 bases between them. The CDR3 is made up of 15 amino acids. Here the CDR3 DNA reads TGCGCCAGCAGCTTGGCGGGATTAGTCAATCAGCCCCAGCATTTT. It codes for CASSLAGLVNQPQHF.

Many counts were recorded for this clonotype. The rearrangement uses TRBV5-4 and TRBJ2-1; no definite D call. V lost 4 bases and J 5 bases, leaving 10 bases between the germline ends. Germline assignment: CDR1 SGHNT and CDR2 YYREEE (reference sequence). This CDR3 has 13 amino acids. The CDR3 protein is CASSVDQDNEQFF. The CDR3 nucleotides read TGTGCCAGCAGCGTCGACCAAGACAATGAGCAGTTCTTC.

This clonotype turned up a few times. In DNA, the CDR3 is TGTGCCATCAGTGACCATCCCGGGGGGAATGAGCAGTTCTTC. Encoded protein: CAISDHPGGNEQFF. The chain links TRBV10-3 to TRBJ2-1; 7 nucleotides match TRBD2. The V and J ends lost 3 bases and 7 bases, in that order; junction bases with no gene match: 6. The germline gives CDR1 ENHRY, CDR2 SYGVKD. The CDR3 length is 14 residues.

The chain uses TRBV24-1 and TRBJ1-5; the match to TRBD1 covers 7 bases. Germline V gene sequence: CDR1 KGHDR, CDR2 SFDVKD. The V segment lost 0 bases and the J segment 0 bases; nucleotides outside the gene matches: 10. CDR3 length: 19 residues. The DNA for the CDR3 is TGTGCCACCAGTGATTTGCGATCGACAGGGACGATTAGCAATCAGCCCCAGCATTTT. Encoded protein: CATSDLRSTGTISNQPQHF.

This clonotype has ten or more counts. J is TRBJ1-2 and V is TRBV28, with D unresolved. Germline loops: CDR1 MDHEN, CDR2 SYDVKM. Trimming cost V 6 bases and J 4 bases, with 9 bases left between them. The CDR3 spans 12 residues. CDR3 bases: TGTGCCAGCAGCGTGGCGGGCTATGGCTACACCTTC. Residues: CASSVAGYGYTF.

The chain has TRBV5-1 and TRBJ1-5; 12 nucleotides line up with TRBD1. Germline values: CDR1 SGHRS, CDR2 YFSETQ. CDR3 length equals 15 residues. The V and J ends lost 4 bases and 6 bases, in that order; junction bases with no gene match: 5. The CDR3 nucleotides read TGCGCCAGCAGCCCGGGACAGGGGGCGCGTCAGCCCCAGCATTTT. This gives the protein CASSPGQGARQPQHF.

This clonotype was detected ten times or more. This sequence joins TRBV19 and TRBJ1-5; D remains ambiguous. Trimming removed 7 bases at V and 2 bases at J, with 15 bases between. Germline-derived CDR1 and CDR2 are LNHDA and SQIVND (reference sequence). The CDR3 totals 15 residues. The CDR3 spells CASTLLGKGNQPQHF. As DNA, the CDR3 is TGTGCCAGTACCCTTTTGGGGAAAGGCAATCAGCCCCAGCATTTT. Variable domain in full (rest from reference TRBV19 and TRBJ1-5): DGGITQSPKYLFRKEGQNVTLSCEQNLNHDAMYWYRQDPGQGLRLIYYSQIVNDFQKGDIAEGYSVSREKKESFPLTVTSAQKNPTAFYLCASTLLGKGNQPQHFGDGTRLSIL.